Listed below are T cell receptor beta chains from one sample, sequenced in a study of T cell changes during pregnancy in multiple sclerosis. The table came from immunoSEQ multiplex PCR; TCRdb's copy has only in-frame clones and leaves some out. The sample shows some 89,000 clones, 94% of them seen only once. Source: peripheral blood, taken in the third trimester of pregnancy. The receptors were gathered from a female donor with multiple sclerosis, enrolled in a pregnancy study. The conserved cysteine and the conserved F or W are not part of the CDR3 here.

v_call | cdr3_aa
TRBV7-9 | ASSPGQAASYGYT
TRBV5-1 | ASSLDGGGTDTQY
TRBV5-8 | ASLSMTGYEQY
TRBV18 | ASSTGQTYNEQF
TRBV5-1 | ASSLEGGTGLLGTQY
TRBV21-1 | ASSKFLETGNGEQY
TRBV7-8 | ASSRGLIGQAPYEQY
TRBV5-5 | ASSFVQASYEQY
TRBV11-1 | ASSLEGSSPLH
TRBV10-1 | AGYREGDTGELF
TRBV5-6 | ASSYLGREQVYTDTQY
TRBV5-4 | ASSLDRGRGQPQH
TRBV25-1 | ASSARYNEQF
TRBV9 | ASRKTGAGELF
TRBV19 | ASVTGGNNQPQH
TRBV5-4 | ASSSMNTEAF
TRBV2 | ASSVPNTSGGGQETQY
TRBV6-1 | ASTQGALAKNIQY
TRBV5-4 | ASSLGQATYGYT
TRBV5-5 | ASSLLTGGNQPQH
TRBV9 | ASSGRTGAGNTIY
TRBV19 | ASSMQGWYNEQF
TRBV2 | ASSRTGLDYGYT
TRBV7-8 | ASSSPGTPREQY
TRBV5-1 | ASFGTGGASTYEQY
TRBV19 | ASSISPSGTYEQY
TRBV9 | ASSVSAGREDTQY
TRBV11-2 | ASSPRNGPGTGELF
TRBV7-9 | ASSLLTGGYEQY
TRBV2 | ASSGGGLAKNIQY
TRBV10-3 | AIKAGFTGELF
TRBV27 | ASSLGQGAQPQH
TRBV7-2 | ASSPIGRNTGELF
TRBV9 | ASSAAPLGRTGELF
TRBV5-6 | ASSLAFRGAEEKLF
TRBV19 | ATRLAGGDTQY
TRBV27 | ASSLGWEGYEQY
TRBV15 | ATSRPPSGTDTQY
TRBV7-9 | APNGGAEAF
TRBV4-2 | ASSQVIGTSGGPDREEQF
TRBV9 | ASSPGETGHLYNEQF
TRBV20-1 | SAQGAGEAF
TRBV10-1 | ATSAGENTEAF
TRBV30 | ASTRTGVVAGELF
TRBV12-5 | ASGLGTGTGSTDTQY
TRBV10-3 | AISETDREAF
TRBV11-2 | ASSLDSRITFYNEQF
TRBV6-1 | ASGHTNTEAF
TRBV19 | ASSTGTGAEAF
TRBV6-1 | ASSVRGPDSYSNQPQH
TRBV11-2 | ASSTHRGKDYGYT
TRBV5-1 | ASSLAVGSAGELF
TRBV6-5 | ASGGAGTNYGYT
TRBV10-3 | ATTTDRVAGVSNTDTQY
TRBV27 | ASSLTSGDGYT